A selection of T cell receptor beta chains follows, all from one sample in a study of T cell repertoires in cytomegalovirus infection. What these receptors recognize is not known. TCRdb re-called the reads with MiXCR, one entry per CDR3 protein. This sample has about 770,000 distinct CDR3 sequences, with under 35% found just once. Sequenced material: cultured CD8+ T cells from PBMCs, taken from culture after CMV antigen stimulation. All receptors derive from a human donor in good health (CMV status not recorded). Some clones in this sample may be carry-over from other donors' samples. Each CDR3 is given with its conserved first and last residue. A D gene is named only where the DNA matches it firmly. Not all rows give a size; the values are once, few, many and, for expanded clones, a class.

TRBD1	TRBV20-1	TRBJ2-7	.	TGCAGTGCGATGGACGGGGACAGGGGCGCATACGAGCAGTACTTC	CSAMDGDRGAYEQYF
.	TRBV19	TRBJ2-3	.	TGTGCCAGTAGTCGGGTCATCTCTAGCACAGATACGCAGTATTTT	CASSRVISSTDTQYF
.	TRBV15	TRBJ1-5	once	TGTGCCACCAGCAGAGACAGGAGTCGCAATCAGCCCCAGCATTTT	CATSRDRSRNQPQHF
.	TRBV6-6	TRBJ1-4	.	TGTGCCAGCAGACACCCGGGCCCTACTAATGAAAAACTGTTTTTT	CASRHPGPTNEKLFF
.	TRBV7-6	TRBJ2-2	.	TGTGCCAGCAGACGACAGGCCACGAACACCGGGGAGCTGTTTTTT	CASRRQATNTGELFF
.	TRBV28	TRBJ1-1	many	TGTGCCAGCACACCATCAGGGGACGGCACTGAAGCTTTCTTT	CASTPSGDGTEAFF
TRBD2	TRBV29-1	TRBJ2-3	few	TGCAGCGTTGGTAGCGGGGCCCCAGCAGATACGCAGTATTTT	CSVGSGAPADTQYF
.	TRBV7-9	TRBJ1-2	few	TGTGCCAGCAGCCTCACAGTAGGGCCGGGCTATGGCTACACCTTC	CASSLTVGPGYGYTF
TRBD1	TRBV7-6	TRBJ2-3	few	TGTGCCAGCAGCTTCTCGACAGGGGGTAGCACAGATACGCAGTATTTT	CASSFSTGGSTDTQYF
.	TRBV7-4	TRBJ2-1	once	TGTGCCAACAGACTAGAGAATGAGCAGTTCTTC	CANRLENEQFF
TRBD1	TRBV19	TRBJ1-2	.	TGTGCCATCGCAAGTGGGACAGCTAGGGGATATGGCTACACCTTC	CAIASGTARGYGYTF
TRBD2	TRBV7-6	TRBJ2-5	few	TGTGCCAGCAGCTTAGTACGGGGGGGAATGTACCAAGAGACCCAGTACTTC	CASSLVRGGMYQETQYF
TRBD1	TRBV14	TRBJ1-6	.	TGTGCCAGCAGCCACGGACAGGGACACTTTTCACCCCTCCACTTT	CASSHGQGHFSPLHF
.	TRBV11-2	TRBJ2-7	.	TGTGCCAGCAGCTCCGGCGAGGGACGGGTCTACGAGCAGTACTTC	CASSSGEGRVYEQYF
TRBD2	TRBV18	TRBJ2-3	.	TGTGCCAGCTCACAAACTAGCGGGGCAAGGGACACAGATACGCAGTATTTT	CASSQTSGARDTDTQYF
.	TRBV7-9	TRBJ2-2	many	TGTGCCAGCAGCTTCGGGCCCGGACGGAACACCGGGGAGCTGTTTTTT	CASSFGPGRNTGELFF
TRBD1	TRBV19	TRBJ1-1	few	TGTGCCAGTAGTATAGGATCGTACAGGGGGCTGAACACTGAAGCTTTCTTT	CASSIGSYRGLNTEAFF
.	TRBV7-8	TRBJ2-7	few	TGTGCCAGCAGCCTAACTAGGTTAAGCGAGCAGTACTTC	CASSLTRLSEQYF
TRBD1	TRBV7-6	TRBJ2-5	.	TGTGCCAGCAGCTTCACCGGGACAGGGAATGAAGAGACCCAGTACTTC	CASSFTGTGNEETQYF
.	TRBV11-2	TRBJ2-1	few	TGTGCCAGCAGCTTGAAACCGAACGATGAGCAGTTCTTC	CASSLKPNDEQFF
TRBD1	TRBV5-1	TRBJ2-1	.	TGCGCCAGCAGCTTGGCACAGGGGGCGAGGGATGAGCAGTTCTTC	CASSLAQGARDEQFF
.	TRBV27	TRBJ1-4	.	TGTGCCAGCAGTTCCCGGGGGAGTGAAAAACTGTTTTTT	CASSSRGSEKLFF
.	TRBV19	TRBJ1-1	.	TGTGCCAGTAGTATTGATAATATTGAAGCTTTCTTT	CASSIDNIEAFF
.	TRBV28	TRBJ2-2	.	TGTGCCAGCAGCCCTTATCCTGACAGCCAGGAGCTGTTTTTT	CASSPYPDSQELFF
TRBD1	TRBV6-2/TRBV6-3	TRBJ1-2	many	TGTGCCAGCAGTGCGGGACAGGGTGATGGCTACACCTTC	CASSAGQGDGYTF
.	TRBV7-3	TRBJ2-6	.	TGTGCCAGCAGCCGACGAGGGGTTGGGGCCAACGTCCTGACTTTC	CASSRRGVGANVLTF
TRBD2	TRBV12-3/TRBV12-4	TRBJ2-1	few	TGTGCCAGCAACCCAGCGGGGGGGCCAGGCAATGAGCAGTTCTTC	CASNPAGGPGNEQFF
.	TRBV6-2/TRBV6-3	TRBJ1-5	few	TGTGCCAGCAGACCGTACAGTAACAAGGACAATCAGCCCCAGCATTTT	CASRPYSNKDNQPQHF
.	TRBV7-8	TRBJ1-2	many	TGTGCCAGCAGCTTTCAGGCAGGCGGCTCAGGCTACACCTTC	CASSFQAGGSGYTF
.	TRBV4-1	TRBJ1-2	.	TGCGCCAGCAGCCAAGAGAGGAACGCCCCTGGCTACACCTTC	CASSQERNAPGYTF
.	TRBV24-1	TRBJ1-5	few	TGTGCCACCAGTGAGTCAGGGTCCAGTCAGCCCCAGCATTTT	CATSESGSSQPQHF
.	TRBV4-3	TRBJ1-3	few	TGCGCCAGCAGCGGGGGACAATGGAACACCATATATTTT	CASSGGQWNTIYF
TRBD1	TRBV12-3/TRBV12-4	TRBJ2-1	few	TGTGCCAGCAACCCCACAGGGGGCCCCTCCTACAATGAGCAGTTCTTC	CASNPTGGPSYNEQFF
.	TRBV3-1	TRBJ2-5	.	TGTGCCAGCAGCCAAATTCGGGGAGGAAAGACCCAGTACTTC	CASSQIRGGKTQYF
.	TRBV6-2/TRBV6-3	TRBJ2-7	.	TGTGCCAGCAGTTACTCGCAGGGACGGAACTACGAGCAGTACTTC	CASSYSQGRNYEQYF
TRBD2	TRBV7-3	TRBJ2-2	few	TGTGCCAGCAGCTCTCTCTTAGGGGCTAGCGGGGGACCCGCGAACACCGGGGAGCTGTTTTTT	CASSSLLGASGGPANTGELFF
.	TRBV11-3	TRBJ2-5	once	TGTGCCAGCAGCCGGGACGGGCCAGGTACCAAAGAGACCCAGTACTTC	CASSRDGPGTKETQYF
TRBD2	TRBV7-8	TRBJ2-3	.	TGTGCCAGCAGCTTACTAACTTATAGCGGGGGGGCGTCCCTCACAGATACGCAGTATTTT	CASSLLTYSGGASLTDTQYF
TRBD1	TRBV7-9	TRBJ1-5	few	TGTGCCAGCAGCTCCGAATCGCTGGGACAGGGCAATCAGCCCCAGCATTTT	CASSSESLGQGNQPQHF
TRBD2	TRBV7-8	TRBJ2-3	few	TGTGCCAGCAGCCCCCTAGCGGGGATCACAGATACGCAGTATTTT	CASSPLAGITDTQYF